This record covers a single T cell receptor beta chain. The data derive from a study of blood T cell repertoires in COVID-19. Original processing notes: Scientists estimated how many nucleated cells there were by amplifying reference gene primers. Assay used: immunoSEQ multiplex PCR; TCRdb lists only in-frame clones, some missing. The V and J calls and clone size come from that table; D and trimming were worked out from the DNA. The profile shows roughly 65,000 clones, roughly 86% of them singletons. The source of this sequence is a woman aged 55-69 years with acute or convalescent COVID-19. Sequences were obtained from peripheral blood.

CDR3 nucleotides: TGCGCCAGCAGCTTTTTAGCGGAAGACTACAATGAGCAGTTCTTC. Translation: CASSFLAEDYNEQFF. This sequence joins TRBV5-1 and TRBJ2-1; possibly TRBD2 for D (6 bases). The CDR3 spans 15 residues. Trimming took off 2 bases at V and 3 bases at J, with 12 bases between the two ends. Germline V gives CDR1 SGHRS, CDR2 YFSETQ.